This record covers a single TCR beta chain. Its cognate antigen is unknown. Full-length variable regions came from constant-region reverse primers plus semi-nested Nested Universal Primer A PCR. Each CDR3 protein gets one entry after TCRdb re-called the 5' RACE reads with MiXCR. Of 62,000 or so distinct CDR3 sequences detected, more than 25% appear once; the ten largest clones hold 2.3%. This CDR3 has 15 residues. The germline V gene has CDR1 MNHNY and CDR2 SVGAGI (reference sequence). Trimming took 4 bases from V and 0 from J; bases not matched to a gene: 1. Purified naive CD4+ T cells were depleted of CD25+ Tregs. Broader study findings: In terms of TCR gene usage, tumor memory CD4+ T cells clustered together with blood and lymph node memory CD4+ cells, as well as with lymph node naive CD4+ cells. Tumor-infiltrating Treg TCR alpha and beta sequences overlapped most with tumor naive CD4+ T cells, then blood naive.

The chain employs TRBV6-6 and TRBJ2-7, with TRBD2 matching 12 bases. The specimen was tumor-infiltrating naive CD4+ T cells sorted from the breast tumor. The subset denotes: naive CD4+ T cells, CD4+CD45RA+CD25-. The sequence came from a female donor with breast cancer. The CDR3 nucleotides read TGTGCCAGCAGTTCGACTAGCGGGAGCTCCTACGAGCAGTACTTC. Protein sequence: CASSSTSGSSYEQYF.